The source of this TCR beta chain is a study of control samples from healthy donors and cancer patients (TCRdb year 2020). The receptor library was made with the immunoSEQ multiplex PCR assay. Drawn from immuneACCESS, this table holds only the in-frame rearrangements with V and J called that TCRdb kept. Clones are partly lost; checked studies trace under half to an unresolved V gene and leave the rest unexplained. For this sample the table gives around 120,000 clones, of which about 91% were detected only once. Of the sample, around 3.3% is held by the ten largest clones. This clone appeared a few times. The target of this receptor is not known. No per-base quality is available; no much larger clone lies one base away. The CDR3 has 13 amino acids, counting the end cysteine and phenylalanine. Only CDR3 DNA remains: 39 bases, in frame from the first base. Trimming costs V 3 bases and J 0 bases, and their ends lie 5 bases apart. Based on the germline V gene, the CDR1 and CDR2 sequences are MNHEY and SVGAGI.

The receptor was derived from a man aged 35-49 years in good health. Sequencing used blood. The sequence is built from TRBV6-5 and TRBJ1-2; confidence is insufficient to name the D gene. For the CDR3, the sequence is CASSYLANYGYTF. The DNA is TGTGCCAGCAGTTATTTAGCTAACTATGGCTACACCTTC.